This entry lists 26 T cell receptor beta chains sequenced from one sample in a study of stem cell transplantation in POMP-related autoinflammatory disease. Data came from immunoSEQ multiplex PCR; TCRdb stores just in-frame clones and leaves some out. The repertoire holds roughly 32,000 clones, with around 88% as singletons. The sample here was CD4+ T cells from PBMCs, taken before stem cell transplantation. These receptors were collected from a human donor with POMP-related autoinflammation and immune dysregulation (PRAID).

V gene TRBV5-1 combines with J gene TRBJ2-2; D unclear. The CDR3 totals 13 residues. V dropped 9 bases and J dropped 3 bases, with 12 bases sitting between them. CDR1 SGHRS and CDR2 YFSETQ come from the germline V gene. Here the CDR3 DNA reads TGCGCCACCCCTCTGACGGACACCGGGGAGCTGTTTTTT. Translation: CATPLTDTGELFF.

This clone came up a few times. The rearrangement joins TRBV7-9 to TRBJ1-3; a weak D match, TRBD1 (6 bases). V lost 5 bases and J 4 bases, leaving 18 bases between the germline ends. CDR3 size: 16 residues. Germline V gives CDR1 SEHNR, CDR2 FQNEAQ (reference sequence). CDR3 sequence (DNA): TGTGCCAGCAGCCGTAACTCCGGGACAACAGGAAACACCATATATTTT. Amino acids: CASSRNSGTTGNTIYF.

The chain joins TRBV28 to TRBJ1-1; D ambiguous. V lost 6 bases to trimming and J lost 1 base, with 9 bases between them. Germline CDR1 reads MDHEN; CDR2 reads SYDVKM. The CDR3 is made up of 13 amino acids. CDR3 loop: CASSRGGNTEAFF. In nucleotides, the CDR3 is TGTGCCAGCAGCCGTGGAGGGAACACTGAAGCTTTCTTT.

The chain has TRBV28 and TRBJ2-1; D gene ambiguous. CDR3 length: 12 amino acids. From germline, CDR1 is MDHEN and CDR2 SYDVKM. Trimming took off 4 bases at V and 8 bases at J, with 9 bases between the two ends. The CDR3 DNA is TGTGCCAGCAGTTCCCCAGGCTATGAGCAGTTCTTC. Its translation is CASSSPGYEQFF. The whole variable domain, remainder taken from reference TRBV28 and TRBJ2-1, is DVKVTQSSRYLVKRTGEKVFLECVQDMDHENMFWYRQDPGLGLRLIYFSYDVKMKEKGDIPEGYSVSREKKERFSLILESASTNQTSMYLCASSSPGYEQFFGPGTRLTVL.

V usage is TRBV6-1 and J usage is TRBJ2-1; D remains unclear. V was clipped by 0 bases and J by 4 bases, with 10 bases between them. This CDR3 has 15 residues. The V gene's germline CDR1 is MNHNS and CDR2 SASEGT. The CDR3 nucleotides read TGTGCCAGCAGTGAAGCCCTTACTCTATACAATGAGCAGTTCTTC. This codes for CASSEALTLYNEQFF.

This clone was observed once. The rearrangement links TRBV6-5 to TRBJ2-4; unclear D gene. This CDR3 has 14 amino acids. Germline values: CDR1 MNHEY, CDR2 SVGAGI. Trimming removed 4 bases at V and 2 bases at J, with 9 bases between. The CDR3 DNA follows: TGTGCCAGCAGTTTAAGCGTAACCAAAAACATTCAGTACTTC. It specifies CASSLSVTKNIQYF.

The chain links TRBV15 to TRBJ1-4; no clear D gene. The CDR3 consists of 15 residues. CDR1 LNHNV and CDR2 YYDKDF come from the germline V gene (reference sequence). The V end lost 2 bases, the J end lost 0 bases, and 7 bases lay between the germline ends. This CDR3 reads CATSRTAATNEKLFF. The CDR3 nucleotides read TGTGCCACCAGCAGAACAGCGGCAACTAATGAAAAACTGTTTTTT.

The chain couples TRBV6-5 to TRBJ1-4, with unresolved D. V lost 0 bases, J lost 7 bases, and 9 bases lay in between. The length of the CDR3 is 14 residues. CDR1 and CDR2 from the germline V gene are MNHEY and SVGAGI. CDR3: CASSYSQASEKLFF. The CDR3 DNA reads as TGTGCCAGCAGTTACTCGCAGGCGAGTGAAAAACTGTTTTTT.

Points on this clone: At one end the junction does not follow the germline gene, possibly because of a read error. The chain recombines TRBV28 with TRBJ2-2; 11 bases are shared with TRBD2. Per germline, CDR1 MDHEN and CDR2 SYDVKM. The CDR3 runs to 16 residues. The CDR3 nucleotides are TGTGCCAGCTCGGGACTAGCGGCCCCGAATACCGGGGAGCTGTTTTTT. Its translation: CASSGLAAPNTGELFF. Full variable domain (remainder filled in from reference TRBV28 and TRBJ2-2): DVKVTQSSRYLVKRTGEKVFLECVQDMDHENMFWYRQDPGLGLRLIYFSYDVKMKEKGDIPEGYSVSREKKERFSLILESASTNQTSMYLCASSGLAAPNTGELFFGEGSRLTVL.

The chain's CDR3 is CASSLWGRDRGRWGKNIQYF. The CDR3 bases are TGTGCCAGCAGTTTATGGGGCCGGGACAGGGGCCGTTGGGGCAAAAACATTCAGTACTTC. The chain is built from TRBV27 and TRBJ2-4, with 10 nucleotides matching TRBD1. Germline V gene sequence: CDR1 MNHEY, CDR2 SMNVEV (reference sequence). CDR3 length: 20 residues. The V and J ends lost 1 base and 3 bases, in that order; junction bases with no gene match: 15.

V usage is TRBV4-1 and J usage is TRBJ1-1; 7 positions agree with TRBD1. CDR3 length: 13 amino acids. The V and J ends lost 1 base and 9 bases, in that order; junction bases with no gene match: 5. Per germline, CDR1 MGHRA and CDR2 YSYEKL. CDR3 nucleotides: TGCGCCAGCAGCCAAGGGACAGGACCTCAAGCTTTCTTT. Its protein is CASSQGTGPQAFF.

The chain recombines TRBV7-3 with TRBJ2-1; 9 nucleotides line up with TRBD2. From germline, CDR1 is SGHTA and CDR2 FQGTGA. CDR3 length equals 16 residues. After removal of 1 base from V and 1 base from J, the junction contained 2 bases not matched to a gene. The CDR3 is CASSLRGLASYNEQFF. Written as DNA, the CDR3 is TGTGCCAGCAGCTTAAGGGGACTAGCATCCTACAATGAGCAGTTCTTC.

This clone was detected only once. The chain links TRBV10-2 to TRBJ2-7; TRBD2 matches at 8 bases. CDR3 length: 15 residues. The J segment lost 2 bases and the V segment lost 8 bases, leaving 11 bases of the junction unmatched. In germline, CDR1 is WSHSY, CDR2 SAAADI. DNA for the CDR3: TGCGCCAGCGGCACGGCAAGCGGGGGAACCTACGAGCAGTACTTC. It yields the protein CASGTASGGTYEQYF.

The chain joins TRBV9 to TRBJ2-1, with D perhaps matching TRBD1 or TRBD2 (5 bases each). Germline V CDR1 and CDR2: SGDLS, YYNGEE. The germline V and J ends were trimmed by 5 bases and 4 bases, with 16 bases remaining between them. The CDR3 covers 15 residues. CDR3 in DNA: TGTGCCAGCAGACCTATCGGGACCCCTTACAATGAGCAGTTCTTC. This gives the protein CASRPIGTPYNEQFF.

The CDR3: CASSLDASGNTIYF. The CDR3 DNA follows: TGTGCCAGCAGCCTTGACGCCTCTGGAAACACCATATATTTT. The V and J genes are TRBV11-2 and TRBJ1-3; no firm D call. The V gene's germline CDR1 is SGHAT and CDR2 FQNNGV. CDR3 length: 14 residues. Trimming stripped 5 bases from V and 0 bases from J, with 8 bases between. The complete variable domain, with remaining parts taken from reference TRBV11-2 and TRBJ1-3, reads EAGVAQSPRYKIIEKRQSVAFWCNPISGHATLYWYQQILGQGPKLLIQFQNNGVVDDSQLPKDRFSAERLKGVDSTLKIQPAKLEDSAVYLCASSLDASGNTIYFGEGSWLTVV.

The V gene is TRBV4-2, the J gene TRBJ2-5; D is perhaps TRBD2 (6 bases). Germline V gene sequence: CDR1 LGHNA, CDR2 YNFKEQ. This CDR3 is 12 amino acids long. Between the trimmed V and J ends, which lost 3 bases and 7 bases, there was a span of 9 bases. This CDR3 is CASSHGGGTQYF. CDR3 nucleotide sequence: TGTGCCAGCAGCCACGGGGGAGGGACCCAGTACTTC.

This clone appeared a few times. The chain has TRBV21-1 and TRBJ1-5. TRBV21-1 is shown as a pseudogene. The CDR3 extends over 15 amino acids. The CDR3 DNA reads TGTGCCAGCAGCAAAGCGCTATCGGGCAATCAGCCCCAGCATTTT. Translated: CASSKALSGNQPQHF.

The rearrangement links TRBV20-1 to TRBJ2-1; D call uncertain. The CDR3 totals 11 residues. CDR1 is DFQATT, CDR2 SNEGSKA, per germline (reference sequence). V was pared by 6 bases and J by 12 bases, with 15 bases between. CDR3 loop: CSARPLAGQFF. CDR3 in DNA: TGCAGTGCGCGCCCCTTGGCAGGGCAGTTCTTC.

The chain combines TRBV7-3 with TRBJ2-1; no clear D gene. This CDR3 region has 16 residues. V lost 5 bases and J 2 bases, leaving 16 bases between the germline ends. Germline-derived CDR1 and CDR2 are SGHTA and FQGTGA. CDR3 residues: CASSLRLSGAYNEQFF. As DNA, the CDR3 is TGTGCCAGCAGCCTTAGACTGAGTGGGGCCTACAATGAGCAGTTCTTC.

The V gene is TRBV19, the J gene TRBJ2-5; D gene unclear. The CDR3 sequence is 14 residues long. Per germline, CDR1 LNHDA and CDR2 SQIVND (reference sequence). Trimming removed 4 bases from V and 0 bases from J, with 9 bases in between. CDR3 sequence reads: CASSRLGNQETQYF. The CDR3 DNA reads as TGTGCCAGTAGTAGGCTAGGGAACCAAGAGACCCAGTACTTC.

The CDR3 loop reads CASSIRTAGETQYF. CDR3 DNA sequence: TGCGCCAGCAGCATACGGACAGCCGGAGAGACCCAGTACTTC. V and J are TRBV5-1 and TRBJ2-5, with a possible D match to TRBD1 (6 bases). The V end lost 4 bases, the J end lost 4 bases, and 14 bases lay between the germline ends. CDR3 size: 14 residues. Germline V gene data show CDR1 as SGHRS and CDR2 as YFSETQ. Filled out from reference TRBV5-1 and TRBJ2-5, the complete variable domain reads KAGVTQTPRYLIKTRGQQVTLSCSPISGHRSVSWYQQTPGQGLQFLFEYFSETQRNKGNFPGRFSGRQFSNSRSEMNVSTLELGDSALYLCASSIRTAGETQYFGPGTRLLVL.

The rearrangement joins TRBV7-9 to TRBJ1-4; D is possibly TRBD1 (5 bases). The ends were cut back, 4 bases at V and 0 bases at J, with 15 bases in the middle. Germline lookup yields CDR1 SEHNR and CDR2 FQNEAQ (reference sequence). This CDR3 contains 17 residues. In DNA, the CDR3 is TGTGCCAGCAGCTATACTATCAGGGTGGCAACTAATGAAAAACTGTTTTTT. Translated, it gives CASSYTIRVATNEKLFF. The full variable domain, in which reference TRBV7-9 and TRBJ1-4 provide the parts outside the CDR3, is DTGVSQNPRHKITKRGQNVTFRCDPISEHNRLYWYRQTLGQGPEFLTYFQNEAQLEKSRLLSDRFSAERPKGSFSTLEIQRTEQGDSAMYLCASSYTIRVATNEKLFFGSGTQLSVL.

V is TRBV29-1 and J is TRBJ1-2, with D possibly being TRBD1 (5 bases). The CDR3 has 15 residues. V was cut by 6 bases and J by 0 bases, with 17 bases left in between. Germline values: CDR1 SQVTM, CDR2 ANQGSEA. In DNA, the CDR3 is TGCAGCGTGAGCGCTCCGGGACTAGCTAACTATGGCTACACCTTC. Residues: CSVSAPGLANYGYTF.

The chain is built from TRBV27 and TRBJ1-3; 7 bases are shared with TRBD1. Per germline, CDR1 MNHEY and CDR2 SMNVEV (reference sequence). This CDR3 region has 15 residues. After removal of 5 bases from V and 0 bases from J, the junction contained 4 bases not matched to a gene. The DNA for the CDR3 is TGTGCCAGCAGTGCGGACAGGAACTCTGGAAACACCATATATTTT. As protein: CASSADRNSGNTIYF.

The CDR3 loop is CASSRGGTDTQYF. Written as DNA, the CDR3 is TGTGCCAGCAGCCGGGGCGGGACAGATACGCAGTATTTT. The chain is built from TRBV5-4 and TRBJ2-3; D is perhaps TRBD1 or TRBD2 (5 bases each). Germline V gene lookup returns CDR1 SGHNT and CDR2 YYREEE (reference sequence). Trimming left V 4 bases short and J 3 bases short, with 9 bases between. The CDR3 is made up of 13 amino acids.

The chain carries TRBV5-1 and TRBJ2-7; 9 bases agree with TRBD1. Per germline, CDR1 SGHRS and CDR2 YFSETQ. V was pared by 3 bases and J by 2 bases, with 3 bases of the junction left unmatched. The CDR3 is made up of 14 amino acids. The CDR3 DNA reads as TGCGCCAGCAGCTCCGGGACAGGGCCCTACGAGCAGTACTTC. Protein: CASSSGTGPYEQYF.